Below are 13 T cell receptor beta chains sequenced from a single sample in a study of shared T cell receptors in the human thymus. Assay: immunoSEQ multiplex PCR; the TCRdb copy retains only in-frame clones and omits some. The data show hundreds of thousands of clones, 80% to 90% seen once. This sample was shared with a second study, whose subject was human thymus T cells.

Sequencing input: thymocytes. The receptors originated from a girl under three years old with a congenital heart defect.

This chain connects TRBV4-3 to TRBJ1-2; 9 bases map to TRBD1. The length of the CDR3 is 18 residues. Germline CDR1 LGHNA, CDR2 YSLEER. V shed 2 bases and J 7 bases; nucleotides not matched to a gene: 17. The CDR3 DNA is TGCGCCAGCAGCCAACGGGCTGGGACAGGGCCGAGATTTTGTGGCTACACCTTC. It is translated as CASSQRAGTGPRFCGYTF.

The J gene is TRBJ1-2, the V gene TRBV4-1; TRBD1 agrees at 8 bases. CDR3 length equals 16 residues. J lost 8 bases, V lost 0 bases, and 11 bases had no gene match. Germline CDR1 reads MGHRA; CDR2 reads YSYEKL. Written as DNA, the CDR3 is TGCGCCAGCAGCCAAGATTTGCAGGGGGCGGTTGAAGGCTACACCTTC. Translation: CASSQDLQGAVEGYTF.

This rearrangement joins TRBV7-8 to TRBJ1-2; D not resolved. The germline CDR1 and CDR2 sequences are SGHVS and FQNEAQ. This CDR3 region has 13 residues. V lost 1 base, J lost 4 bases, and 7 bases lay in between. The DNA of the CDR3 is TGTGCCAGCAGCTTAGAAGAGATCTATGGCTACACCTTC. This gives the protein CASSLEEIYGYTF.

This clone was picked up a small number of times. The rearrangement joins TRBV7-9 to TRBJ2-5; TRBD2 agrees at 7 bases. V dropped 3 bases and J dropped 0; count of bases not matched to a gene: 4. This CDR3 has 15 amino acids. Germline CDR1 reads SEHNR; CDR2 reads FQNEAQ (reference sequence). This CDR3 is CASSFGGGNQETQYF. Here the CDR3 DNA reads TGTGCCAGCAGCTTTGGGGGGGGTAACCAAGAGACCCAGTACTTC.

For the CDR3, the DNA is TGCAGCGTCCCTCCACTAGGGCAGGTGGAATACAATGAGCAGTTCTTC. This encodes CSVPPLGQVEYNEQFF. V is TRBV29-1 and J is TRBJ2-1; a weak D match, TRBD2 (5 bases). V lost 6 bases, J lost 4 bases, and 22 bases lay in between. The germline gives CDR1 SQVTM, CDR2 ANQGSEA. The CDR3 totals 16 residues.

This chain links TRBV10-3 with TRBJ2-1, with TRBD1 matching over 8 bases. J lost 4 bases, V lost 5 bases, and 7 bases had no gene match. The CDR3 covers 15 residues. Germline-derived CDR1 and CDR2 are ENHRY and SYGVKD. CDR3 residues: CAISSDRATYNEQFF. In DNA, the CDR3 is TGTGCCATCAGTTCGGACAGGGCAACTTACAATGAGCAGTTCTTC.

This CDR3 is CASSSSEKNSPLHF. The CDR3, as DNA: TGTGCCAGCAGCTCATCCGAGAAGAATTCACCCCTCCACTTT. V gene TRBV5-5 combines with J gene TRBJ1-6; D gene uncertain. The CDR3 totals 14 residues. From germline, CDR1 is SGHKS and CDR2 YYEKEE (reference sequence). Between the trimmed V and J ends, which lost 3 bases and 7 bases, there was a span of 11 bases.

The chain is built from TRBV20-1 and TRBJ2-3; D uncertain. Germline assignment: CDR1 DFQATT and CDR2 SNEGSKA (reference sequence). The CDR3 loop spans 11 amino acids. Between the trimmed V and J ends, which lost 6 bases and 6 bases, there was a span of 10 bases. The CDR3 here is CSATPTDTQYF. CDR3 in DNA: TGCAGTGCCACCCCTACCGATACGCAGTATTTT.

The chain couples TRBV5-1 to TRBJ2-7; 12 bases are shared with TRBD2. J was trimmed by 3 bases and V by 2 bases; bases with no gene match: 12. CDR3 size: 18 residues. Germline-derived CDR1 and CDR2 are SGHRS and YFSETQ. In DNA form, the CDR3 reads TGCGCCAGCAGCTTCGCCTCTAGCGGGGGGGCCGGTAGCTACGAGCAGTACTTC. This sequence encodes CASSFASSGGAGSYEQYF.

The gene calls are TRBV28 and TRBJ2-7; 9 bases are shared with TRBD1. Germline V CDR1 and CDR2: MDHEN, SYDVKM. J lost 2 bases, V lost 3 bases, and 11 bases had no gene match. This CDR3 comprises 17 residues. The CDR3 is CASSFSFFGTGTYEQYF. DNA for the CDR3: TGTGCCAGCAGTTTTTCCTTCTTCGGGACAGGGACCTACGAGCAGTACTTC.

This clone was seen a single time. The chain links TRBV27 to TRBJ1-1; tentatively, D is TRBD1 (6 bases). There are 15 residues in the CDR3. The V gene's germline CDR1 is MNHEY and CDR2 SMNVEV (reference sequence). V lost 5 bases and J 0 bases, leaving 13 bases between the germline ends. CDR3 coding DNA: TGTGCCAGCAGTGTAGCAGGGGAAATGAACACTGAAGCTTTCTTT. As protein: CASSVAGEMNTEAFF.

This rearrangement joins TRBV7-4 to TRBJ1-1; weak D call: TRBD1 (5 bases). The CDR3 contains 14 residues. The V gene lost 6 bases and the J gene lost 0 bases, with 11 bases spanning the gap. Germline CDR1 SGHVT, CDR2 SQSDAQ. The CDR3 protein is CASRPGIMNTEAFF. The DNA for the CDR3 is TGTGCCAGCAGGCCAGGGATTATGAACACTGAAGCTTTCTTT.

This chain joins TRBV18 and TRBJ1-4; D remains ambiguous. This CDR3 has 16 amino acids. Germline loops: CDR1 KGHSH, CDR2 LQKENI. Between the trimmed V and J ends, which lost 4 bases and 0 bases, there was a span of 12 bases. The CDR3 reads CASSLGAHATNEKLFF. The CDR3 bases are TGTGCCAGCTCACTCGGAGCCCACGCAACTAATGAAAAACTGTTTTTT. Filled out from reference TRBV18 and TRBJ1-4, the complete variable domain reads NAGVMQNPRHLVRRRGQEARLRCSPMKGHSHVYWYRQLPEEGLKFMVYLQKENIIDESGMPKERFSAEFPKEGPSILRIQQVVRGDSAAYFCASSLGAHATNEKLFFGSGTQLSVL.